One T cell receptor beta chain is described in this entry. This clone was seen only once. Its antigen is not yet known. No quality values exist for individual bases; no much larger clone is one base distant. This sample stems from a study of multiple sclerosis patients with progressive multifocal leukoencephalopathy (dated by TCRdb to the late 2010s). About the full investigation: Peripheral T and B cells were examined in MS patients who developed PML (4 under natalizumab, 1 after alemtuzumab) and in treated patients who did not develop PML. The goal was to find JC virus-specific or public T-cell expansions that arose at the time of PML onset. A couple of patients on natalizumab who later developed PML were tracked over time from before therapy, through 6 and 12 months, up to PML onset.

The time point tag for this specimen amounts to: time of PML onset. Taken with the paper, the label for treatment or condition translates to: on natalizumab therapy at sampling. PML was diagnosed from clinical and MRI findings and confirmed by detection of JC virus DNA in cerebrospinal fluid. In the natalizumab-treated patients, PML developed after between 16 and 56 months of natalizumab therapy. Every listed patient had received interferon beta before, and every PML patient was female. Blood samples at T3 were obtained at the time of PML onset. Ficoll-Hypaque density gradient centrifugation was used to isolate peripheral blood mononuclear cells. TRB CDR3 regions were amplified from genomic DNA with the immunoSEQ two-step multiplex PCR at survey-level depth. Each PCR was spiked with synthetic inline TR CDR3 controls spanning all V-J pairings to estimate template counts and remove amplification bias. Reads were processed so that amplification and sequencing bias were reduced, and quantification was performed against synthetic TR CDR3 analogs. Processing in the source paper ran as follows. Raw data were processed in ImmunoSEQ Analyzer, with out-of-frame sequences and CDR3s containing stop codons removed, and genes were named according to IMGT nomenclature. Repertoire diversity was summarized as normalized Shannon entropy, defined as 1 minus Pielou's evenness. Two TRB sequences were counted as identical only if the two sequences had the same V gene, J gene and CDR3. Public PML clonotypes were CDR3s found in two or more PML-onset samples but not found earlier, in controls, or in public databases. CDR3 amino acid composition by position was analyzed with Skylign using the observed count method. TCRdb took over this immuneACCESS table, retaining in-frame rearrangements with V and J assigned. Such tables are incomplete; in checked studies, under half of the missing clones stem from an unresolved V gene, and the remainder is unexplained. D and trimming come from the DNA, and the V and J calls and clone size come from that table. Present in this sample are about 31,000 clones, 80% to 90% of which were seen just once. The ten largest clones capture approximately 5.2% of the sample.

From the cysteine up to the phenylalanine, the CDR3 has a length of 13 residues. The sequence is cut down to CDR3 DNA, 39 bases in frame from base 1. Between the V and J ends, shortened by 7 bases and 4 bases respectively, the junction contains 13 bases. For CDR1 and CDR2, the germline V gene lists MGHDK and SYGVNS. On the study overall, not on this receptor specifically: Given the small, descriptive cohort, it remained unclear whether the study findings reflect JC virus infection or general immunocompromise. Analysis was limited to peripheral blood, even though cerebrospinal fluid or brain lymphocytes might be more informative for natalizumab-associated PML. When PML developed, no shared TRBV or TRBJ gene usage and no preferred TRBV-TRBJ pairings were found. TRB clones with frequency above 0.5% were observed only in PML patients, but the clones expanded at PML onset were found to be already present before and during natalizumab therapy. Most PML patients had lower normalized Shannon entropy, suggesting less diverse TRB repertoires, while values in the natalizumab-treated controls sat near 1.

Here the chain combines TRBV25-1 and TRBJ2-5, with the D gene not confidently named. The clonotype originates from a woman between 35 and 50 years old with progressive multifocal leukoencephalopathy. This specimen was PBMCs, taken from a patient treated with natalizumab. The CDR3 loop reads CASTLRGSETQYF. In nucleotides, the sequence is TGTGCCAGCACCCTGCGAGGCTCAGAGACCCAGTACTTC.